This T cell receptor beta chain stems from a study of cytomegalovirus exposure and HLA in healthy donors. Researchers ran the PCR with 60 Vbeta and 13 Jbeta primers. TCRdb keeps only in-frame clones here, not all; method: immunoSEQ multiplex PCR. The sample contains around 180,000 clones, over 60% of which appear only once. This clone has only a few counts. The antigen remains unidentified. Study-wide findings and caveats: CMV serostatus was the only recorded immune exposure for donors. Differences between HLA loci emerged in a later analysis of TCR association rates, with DRB1 most and HLA-C fewest.

The germline gives CDR1 LGHNA, CDR2 YNFKEQ. Germline trimming cut 3 bases from V and 5 bases from J; bases unmatched to any gene: 13. The CDR3 spans 18 residues. The receptor was derived from a girl aged 10-17 years in good health and CMV-seronegative. Sequenced material: PBMCs. The chain links TRBV4-2 to TRBJ2-5, with 12 bases identical to TRBD2. This CDR3 reads CASSHPEGRLAGVETQYF. The CDR3 region has the DNA TGTGCCAGCAGCCATCCCGAGGGCAGACTAGCGGGGGTTGAGACCCAGTACTTC.